This note documents a single T cell receptor beta chain sequence. This CDR3 is also generated by other DNA sequences in the sample. This specimen belongs to a study of OX40 agonist ivuxolimab in advanced cancers. Sequencing was performed with immunoSEQ multiplex PCR; in TCRdb, only in-frame clones are kept and a portion is missing. The table has 63,000 or so clones, about four fifths seen once. Germline V gene data show CDR1 as DFQATT and CDR2 as SNEGSKA (reference sequence). CDR3 length equals 11 residues. Trimming left V 0 bases short and J 3 bases short, with 0 bases between. This receptor was identified in an adult with an advanced solid tumor such as melanoma, head and neck, liver or kidney cancer. Material: CD4+ or CD8+ T cells sorted from blood, obtained in a trial of the OX40 agonist ivuxolimab. The rearrangement joins TRBV20-1 to TRBJ2-1, with no clear D. This CDR3 is CSARDYNEQFF. For the CDR3, the DNA is TGCAGTGCTAGAGACTACAATGAGCAGTTCTTC.